The present TCR beta chain was sequenced within a study of cytomegalovirus exposure and HLA in healthy donors. Findings of the study overall: While the bulk of TCR sequences proved rare, some public TCRs turned up in many donors. It emerged from a later analysis that several of the most significant clusters appeared to be linked to common viral pathogens.

After removal of 0 bases from V and 2 bases from J, the junction contained 3 bases not matched to a gene. In germline, CDR1 is SEHNR, CDR2 FQNEAQ (reference sequence). This CDR3 contains 16 residues. Points on this clone: Its antigen is unidentified.

Primers for the PCR totalled 60 Vbeta and 13 Jbeta. The repertoire was sequenced with immunoSEQ multiplex PCR; TCRdb's copy has only in-frame clones and lacks some. Of more than 85,000 clones in the sample, around 77% were seen once. This clonotype originated in a female donor in good health and CMV-seronegative. The chain couples TRBV7-9 to TRBJ2-3; 9 bases are a match to TRBD2. The specimen sequenced was PBMCs. CDR3 loop: CASSLASGGSTDTQYF. The CDR3 DNA is TGTGCCAGCAGCTTAGCTAGCGGGGGATCCACAGATACGCAGTATTTT.